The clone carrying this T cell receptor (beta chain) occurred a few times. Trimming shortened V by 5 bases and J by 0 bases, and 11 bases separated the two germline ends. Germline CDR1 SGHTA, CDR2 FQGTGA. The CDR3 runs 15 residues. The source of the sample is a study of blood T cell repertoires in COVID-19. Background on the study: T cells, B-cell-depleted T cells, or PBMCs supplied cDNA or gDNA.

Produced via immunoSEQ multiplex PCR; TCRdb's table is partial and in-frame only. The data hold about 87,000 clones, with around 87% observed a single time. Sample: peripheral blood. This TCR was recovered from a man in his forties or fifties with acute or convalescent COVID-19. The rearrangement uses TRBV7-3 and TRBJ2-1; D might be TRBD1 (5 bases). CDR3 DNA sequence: TGTGCCAGCAGCGAACAGGCGAGCTCCTACAATGAGCAGTTCTTC. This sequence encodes CASSEQASSYNEQFF.